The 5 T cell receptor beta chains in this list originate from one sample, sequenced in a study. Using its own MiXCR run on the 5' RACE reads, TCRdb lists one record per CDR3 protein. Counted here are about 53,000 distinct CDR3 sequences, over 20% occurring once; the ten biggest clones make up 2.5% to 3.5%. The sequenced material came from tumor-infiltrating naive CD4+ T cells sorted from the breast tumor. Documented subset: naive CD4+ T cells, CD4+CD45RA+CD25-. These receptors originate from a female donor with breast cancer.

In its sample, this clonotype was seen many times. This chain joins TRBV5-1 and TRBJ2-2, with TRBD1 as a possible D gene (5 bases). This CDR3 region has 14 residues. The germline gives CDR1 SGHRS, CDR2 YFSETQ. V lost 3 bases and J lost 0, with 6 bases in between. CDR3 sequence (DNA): TGCGCCAGCAGCTCAGGGTCGAACACCGGGGAGCTGTTTTTT. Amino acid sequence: CASSSGSNTGELFF.

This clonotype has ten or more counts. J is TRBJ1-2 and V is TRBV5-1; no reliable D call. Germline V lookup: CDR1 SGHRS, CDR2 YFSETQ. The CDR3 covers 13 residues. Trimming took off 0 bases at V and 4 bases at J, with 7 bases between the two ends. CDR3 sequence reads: CASSLAGPYGYTF. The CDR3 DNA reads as TGCGCCAGCAGCTTGGCAGGACCCTATGGCTACACCTTC.

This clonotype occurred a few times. The CDR3 sequence is CATSDETGTGHNEQFF. In nucleotides, the CDR3 is TGTGCCACCAGTGATGAAACCGGGACAGGACACAATGAGCAGTTCTTC. The chain carries TRBV24-1 and TRBJ2-1; 8 bases are shared with TRBD1. V was clipped by 3 bases and J by 5 bases; unmatched bases: 8. The CDR3 runs 16 residues. Germline CDR1 KGHDR, CDR2 SFDVKD.

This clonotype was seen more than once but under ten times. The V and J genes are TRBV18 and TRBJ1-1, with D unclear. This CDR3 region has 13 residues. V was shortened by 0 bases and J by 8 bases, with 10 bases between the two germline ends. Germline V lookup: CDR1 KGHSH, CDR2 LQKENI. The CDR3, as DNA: TGTGCCAGCTCACCACCGGTCGTTGGGGAAGCTTTCTTT. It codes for CASSPPVVGEAFF.

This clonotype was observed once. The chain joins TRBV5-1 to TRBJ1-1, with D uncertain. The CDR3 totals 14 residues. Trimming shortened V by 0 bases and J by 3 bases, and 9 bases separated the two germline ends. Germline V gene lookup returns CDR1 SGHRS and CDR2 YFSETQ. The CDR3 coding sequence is TGCGCCAGCAGCTTGGACGGGAAATACACTGAAGCTTTCTTT. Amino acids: CASSLDGKYTEAFF.